This is a list of T cell receptor beta chains from one sample in a study of cytotoxic CD8 clonotypes in ibrutinib-treated CLL. The data were produced by immunoSEQ multiplex PCR, yet TCRdb's version contains in-frame clones alone and is incomplete. The sample contains approximately 140,000 clones, about 72% of which appear only once. The specimen comprised PBMCs, sampled after 12 months of ibrutinib treatment. These receptors were obtained from a human donor with chronic lymphocytic leukemia. Each CDR3 is given with its conserved first and last residue. D genes are given only for firm matches. Size is omitted from some rows. Given values are once, few, many or a class for expanded clones.

size	V	D	J	CDR3	DNA
.	TRBV19	.	TRBJ1-5	CASSPYYWTDSNQPQHF	TGTGCCAGTAGTCCCTACTATTGGACAGATAGCAATCAGCCCCAGCATTTT
.	TRBV9	TRBD2	TRBJ2-1	CASTDPSGSYNEQFF	TGTGCCAGCACGGATCCTAGCGGGTCCTACAATGAGCAGTTCTTC
.	TRBV7-9	.	TRBJ1-1	CASSFRVQDEAFF	TGTGCCAGCAGCTTTAGGGTTCAGGATGAAGCTTTCTTT
.	TRBV7-2	.	TRBJ2-3	CASSLASQGITDTQYF	TGTGCCAGCAGCTTAGCGAGTCAGGGGATTACAGATACGCAGTATTTT
.	TRBV30	.	TRBJ2-2	CAWSVRGELFF	TGTGCCTGGAGCGTGCGTGGGGAGCTGTTTTTT
.	TRBV6-5	.	TRBJ1-2	CASSDRDFYGYTF	TGTGCCAGCAGTGACCGGGACTTCTATGGCTACACCTTC
.	TRBV28	.	TRBJ1-5	CASSFPLGASNQPQHF	TGTGCCAGCAGTTTTCCCTTAGGGGCCAGCAATCAGCCCCAGCATTTT
few	TRBV28	.	TRBJ1-5	CASTYPGQPQHF	TGTGCCAGCACCTATCCCGGGCAGCCCCAGCATTTT
.	TRBV7-2	.	TRBJ2-7	CASSLGGPYEQYF	TGTGCCAGCAGCTTAGGCGGGCCCTACGAGCAGTACTTC
few	TRBV7-2	.	TRBJ2-5	CASSGVEETQYF	TGTGCCAGCTCTGGGGTCGAGGAGACCCAGTACTTC
.	TRBV10-2	.	TRBJ2-5	CASSAPGLRKETQYF	TGCGCCAGCAGTGCACCGGGACTCCGAAAAGAGACCCAGTACTTC
.	TRBV18	.	TRBJ2-5	CASSPPQETQYF	TGTGCCAGCTCACCACCGCAAGAGACCCAGTACTTC